This T cell receptor beta chain was sequenced for a study of blood T cell repertoires in COVID-19. Across the whole study: Samples taken during acute and convalescent COVID-19 were collected in the United States, Italy and Spain. From T cells, B-cell-depleted T cells, or PBMCs came the material, which was cDNA or gDNA.

Original processing methods: Amplification from reference gene primers served as the basis for estimated nucleated cell counts. Here immunoSEQ multiplex PCR was the method, and the copy in TCRdb shows in-frame clones only, minus some. V, J and clone size are taken as reported in that table, and D and trimming were inferred from the DNA itself. There are some 55,000 clones in the sample; just over 90% occur only once, and roughly 7.6% lies in the top ten. With 4 bases clipped from V and 2 bases from J, the junction kept 14 bases outside the gene matches. Germline CDR1 SGHNT, CDR2 YYREEE (reference sequence). This CDR3 contains 18 residues.

The rearrangement uses TRBV5-4 and TRBJ2-3, with 9 bases matching TRBD2. Sequencing used peripheral blood. This sequence was found in a woman aged 35 to 49 with active COVID-19. The chain's CDR3 is CASSPVDPSGESTDTQYF. For the CDR3, the DNA is TGTGCCAGCAGCCCTGTCGACCCTAGCGGGGAGTCCACAGATACGCAGTATTTT.